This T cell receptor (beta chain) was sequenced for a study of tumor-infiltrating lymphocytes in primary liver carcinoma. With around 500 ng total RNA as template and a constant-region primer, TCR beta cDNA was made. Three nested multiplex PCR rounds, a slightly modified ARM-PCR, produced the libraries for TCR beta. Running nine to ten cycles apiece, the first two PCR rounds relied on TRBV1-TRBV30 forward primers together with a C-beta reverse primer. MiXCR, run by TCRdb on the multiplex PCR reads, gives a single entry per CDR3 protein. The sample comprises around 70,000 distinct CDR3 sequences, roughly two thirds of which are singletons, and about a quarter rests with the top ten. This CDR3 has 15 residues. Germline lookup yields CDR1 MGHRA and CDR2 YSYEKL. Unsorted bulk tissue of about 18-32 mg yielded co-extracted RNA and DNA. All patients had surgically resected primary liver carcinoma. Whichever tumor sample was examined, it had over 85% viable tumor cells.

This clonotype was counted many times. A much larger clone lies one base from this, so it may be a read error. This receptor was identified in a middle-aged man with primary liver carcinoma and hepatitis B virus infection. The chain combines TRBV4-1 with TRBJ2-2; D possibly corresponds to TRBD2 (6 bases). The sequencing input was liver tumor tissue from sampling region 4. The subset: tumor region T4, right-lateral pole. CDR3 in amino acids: CASSQEAGNTGELVF. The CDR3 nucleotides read TGCGCCAGCAGCCAAGAGGCGGGGAACACCGGGGAGCTGGTTTTT.